A single sample is the source of the 27 T cell receptor beta chains below, sequenced in a study of blood T cell repertoires in COVID-19. Measured with immunoSEQ multiplex PCR; TCRdb has only the in-frame clones, and not every one. The sample carries about 65,000 clones, about 88% recorded once. The sample consisted of peripheral blood. Receptor source: a man aged 55 to 69 with acute or convalescent COVID-19.

The chain uses TRBV27 and TRBJ1-6, with a tentative D call TRBD1 (5 bases). Germline values: CDR1 MNHEY, CDR2 SMNVEV (reference sequence). The V gene lost 8 bases and the J gene lost 7 bases, with 12 bases spanning the gap. The CDR3 runs to 13 residues. The CDR3 region has the DNA TGTGCCAGCCGGAAAGGGGCGAATTCACCCCTCCACTTT. Its translation is CASRKGANSPLHF.

The chain recombines TRBV2 with TRBJ2-2, with 8 bases fitting TRBD1. The CDR3 runs 15 residues. Germline lookup yields CDR1 SNHLY and CDR2 FYNNEI. Trimming took 7 bases from V and 1 from J; bases not matched to a gene: 5. DNA of the CDR3: TGTGCCAGCAATGGACAGGGACAGAACACCGGGGAGCTGTTTTTT. Translating gives CASNGQGQNTGELFF. The full variable domain, in which reference TRBV2 and TRBJ2-2 provide the parts outside the CDR3, is EPEVTQTPSHQVTQMGQEVILRCVPISNHLYFYWYRQILGQKVEFLVSFYNNEISEKSEIFDDQFSVERPDGSNFTLKIRSTKLEDSAMYFCASNGQGQNTGELFFGEGSRLTVL.

V is TRBV5-1 and J is TRBJ1-4; 8 bases are shared with TRBD1. Germline assignment: CDR1 SGHRS and CDR2 YFSETQ. V shed 3 bases and J 3 bases; nucleotides not matched to a gene: 7. The CDR3 is 16 amino acids. CDR3: CASSYNGQGPNEKLFF. CDR3 DNA sequence: TGCGCCAGCAGCTATAATGGACAGGGCCCTAATGAAAAACTGTTTTTT. Variable domain in full (rest from reference TRBV5-1 and TRBJ1-4): KAGVTQTPRYLIKTRGQQVTLSCSPISGHRSVSWYQQTPGQGLQFLFEYFSETQRNKGNFPGRFSGRQFSNSRSEMNVSTLELGDSALYLCASSYNGQGPNEKLFFGSGTQLSVL.

The chain carries TRBV5-4 and TRBJ1-2; no definite D call. Trimming stripped 4 bases from V and 3 bases from J, with 7 bases between. CDR1 is SGHNT, CDR2 YYREEE, per germline (reference sequence). CDR3 length equals 12 residues. The CDR3 region has the DNA TGTGCCAGCAGCGCGCCGGACTATGGCTACACCTTC. Protein sequence: CASSAPDYGYTF.

This rearrangement joins TRBV11-1 to TRBJ1-2; D is possibly TRBD1 (6 bases). V dropped 3 bases and J dropped 7 bases, with 15 bases sitting between them. Germline CDR1 is SGHAT and CDR2 is FQDESV (reference sequence). The length of the CDR3 is 14 residues. CDR3 residues: CASSFPGVLSGYTF. CDR3 sequence (DNA): TGTGCCAGCAGCTTCCCAGGGGTCCTATCTGGCTACACCTTC.

The V gene is TRBV19, the J gene TRBJ1-1; no reliable D call. Germline V gene lookup returns CDR1 LNHDA and CDR2 SQIVND (reference sequence). The CDR3 runs to 15 residues. V lost 6 bases and J 2 bases, leaving 16 bases between the germline ends. CDR3 nucleotides: TGTGCCAGTAGCCCCCCCTGGCCAACAAACACTGAAGCTTTCTTT. This gives the protein CASSPPWPTNTEAFF.

This clone was seen just once. This sequence joins TRBV27 and TRBJ1-1; TRBD1 matches at 8 bases. Germline assignment: CDR1 MNHEY and CDR2 SMNVEV (reference sequence). V gave up 3 bases and J gave up 5 bases; unmatched junction bases: 2. This CDR3 has 13 residues. CDR3: CASSFDRGTEAFF. CDR3 coding DNA: TGTGCCAGCAGTTTCGACAGGGGAACTGAAGCTTTCTTT.

This clone was detected only a few times. J is TRBJ2-1 and V is TRBV6-5; 7 positions match TRBD1. CDR3 length: 14 amino acids. Germline loops: CDR1 MNHEY, CDR2 SVGAGI. Germline trimming cut 8 bases from V and 3 bases from J; bases unmatched to any gene: 7. The CDR3 nucleotides are TGTGCCAGCGTTAACAGGGGCGGCTACAATGAGCAGTTCTTC. Protein sequence: CASVNRGGYNEQFF.

The gene calls are TRBV5-8 and TRBJ1-4, with 12 bases fitting TRBD1. Per germline, CDR1 SGHTS and CDR2 YDEGEE. The junction had 13 bases not matched to a gene; V was cut back by 2 bases and J by 8 bases. This CDR3 contains 18 residues. In DNA, the CDR3 is TGTGCCAGCAGCTTCGGTCCCGGGACAGGGGGCTATGCGGAAAAACTGTTTTTT. It encodes CASSFGPGTGGYAEKLFF.

The chain has TRBV30 and TRBJ1-6, with D possibly matching TRBD1 (6 bases). The CDR3 has 15 residues. V lost 1 base and J 10 bases, leaving 17 bases between the germline ends. The germline CDR1 and CDR2 sequences are GTSNPN and SVGIG (reference sequence). CDR3 protein: CAWSGGGNVRSPLHF. The CDR3 region has the DNA TGTGCCTGGAGTGGAGGGGGAAATGTCAGATCACCCCTCCACTTT.

The chain links TRBV18 to TRBJ1-1; TRBD1 is a possible D gene (6 bases). The CDR3 sequence is 16 residues long. Trimming took 5 bases from V and 10 from J, leaving 26 bases between them. Germline V gene sequence: CDR1 KGHSH, CDR2 LQKENI. The CDR3 is CASSRSTSRDMGSAFF. The CDR3 DNA sequence: TGTGCCAGCTCAAGATCAACGTCTCGGGACATGGGGTCAGCTTTCTTT.

This clone was detected only once. This sequence joins TRBV10-2 and TRBJ1-5; the D is unclear. Trimming took 6 bases from V and 0 from J, leaving 6 bases between them. This CDR3 is built from 13 residues. The germline CDR1 and CDR2 sequences are WSHSY and SAAADI. This CDR3 is CASRQNSNQPQHF. DNA for the CDR3: TGCGCCAGCAGACAGAATAGCAATCAGCCCCAGCATTTT.

The CDR3 spells CAWSSVRELFF. In DNA form, the CDR3 reads TGTGCCTGGAGTTCGGTCAGGGAGCTGTTTTTT. This chain connects TRBV30 to TRBJ2-2; the D is unclear. The V and J ends lost 2 bases and 9 bases respectively, with 7 bases between them. The germline gives CDR1 GTSNPN, CDR2 SVGIG (reference sequence). The CDR3 totals 11 residues.

The V and J genes are TRBV27 and TRBJ2-7; 7 bases line up with TRBD2. V gave up 8 bases and J gave up 4 bases; unmatched junction bases: 2. Germline loops: CDR1 MNHEY, CDR2 SMNVEV (reference sequence). The CDR3 totals 11 residues. The CDR3 DNA follows: TGTGCCAGCGGGGAGGGGTACGAGCAGTACTTC. The encoded protein is CASGEGYEQYF.

The chain carries TRBV3-1 (or the pseudogene TRBV3-2) and TRBJ1-5, with D tentatively TRBD1 (5 bases). The CDR3 spans 14 residues. V was cut by 4 bases and J by 5 bases, with 12 bases left in between. Per germline, CDR1 LGHDT and CDR2 YNNKEL (reference sequence). This CDR3 is CASSPRQGYQPQHF. CDR3 in DNA: TGTGCCAGCAGCCCGAGGCAGGGCTATCAGCCCCAGCATTTT.

The J gene is TRBJ1-1, the V gene TRBV19, with D hard to call. The CDR3 is 14 amino acids. Per germline, CDR1 LNHDA and CDR2 SQIVND (reference sequence). Trimming left V 1 base short and J 5 bases short, with 11 bases between. As DNA, the CDR3 is TGTGCCAGTAGTATAGGAGGGCGGGTGACTGAAGCTTTCTTT. Translating gives CASSIGGRVTEAFF.

The chain recombines TRBV7-2 with TRBJ2-7; 8 nucleotides agree with TRBD1. Trimming cost V 4 bases and J 0 bases; bases outside gene matches: 5. This CDR3 is built from 15 residues. CDR1 and CDR2 from the germline V gene are SGHTA and FQGNSA. The CDR3 coding sequence is TGTGCCAGCAGCTCTACCGGGACAGGCTCCTACGAGCAGTACTTC. It specifies CASSSTGTGSYEQYF.

CDR3 in DNA: TGTGCCAGCAGCCCCACCACGGGGGTAAGGGATGGCTACACCTTC. Amino acid sequence: CASSPTTGVRDGYTF. The J gene is TRBJ1-2, the V gene TRBV11-2; D possibly corresponds to TRBD1 (5 bases). This CDR3 is 15 amino acids long. Germline V gives CDR1 SGHAT, CDR2 FQNNGV. Trimming took 5 bases from V and 6 from J, leaving 19 bases between them.

The chain carries TRBV27 and TRBJ2-7, with TRBD1 matching 7 bases. CDR1 and CDR2 from the germline V gene are MNHEY and SMNVEV (reference sequence). The CDR3 is 14 residues long. V dropped 2 bases and J dropped 2; count of bases not matched to a gene: 3. The CDR3 reads CASSLGTVPYEQYF. The CDR3 DNA is TGTGCCAGCAGTTTAGGGACAGTGCCCTACGAGCAGTACTTC.

This rearrangement joins TRBV5-4 to TRBJ2-7; 9 bases align to TRBD1. The V gene end was trimmed by 10 bases and the J gene end by 2 bases; junction bases not matched to a gene: 10. Per germline, CDR1 SGHNT and CDR2 YYREEE (reference sequence). The CDR3 has 14 amino acids. CDR3 loop: CAFQQGAGAYEQYF. The CDR3 DNA follows: TGTGCCTTCCAACAGGGGGCGGGGGCCTACGAGCAGTACTTC.

The V and J genes are TRBV6-5 and TRBJ1-1; the D gene is possibly TRBD1 (5 bases). Trimming shortened V by 6 bases and J by 1 base, and 9 bases separated the two germline ends. This CDR3 comprises 13 residues. CDR1 and CDR2 from the germline V gene are MNHEY and SVGAGI. The CDR3, as DNA: TGTGCCAGCAGCCGCGGGACGAACACTGAAGCTTTCTTT. This translates into CASSRGTNTEAFF.

The rearrangement uses TRBV24-1 and TRBJ1-2; D is ambiguous. Trimming took 9 bases from V and 2 from J, leaving 9 bases between them. Germline V gene data show CDR1 as KGHDR and CDR2 as SFDVKD. CDR3 length equals 12 residues. The CDR3 here is CATSEGNYGYTF. The CDR3, as DNA: TGTGCCACCTCGGAGGGAAACTATGGCTACACCTTC.

V and J are TRBV18 and TRBJ1-1; D is uncertain. Germline V gene data show CDR1 as KGHSH and CDR2 as LQKENI. The CDR3 has 17 amino acids. Trimming shortened V by 0 bases and J by 5 bases, and 19 bases separated the two germline ends. CDR3 protein: CASSPPLGPGGGTEAFF. The CDR3 DNA follows: TGTGCCAGCTCACCACCTTTAGGTCCAGGTGGTGGAACTGAAGCTTTCTTT.

The gene calls are TRBV30 and TRBJ2-3; 7 bases map to TRBD1. The trim removed 4 bases at V and 1 base at J, leaving 11 bases unmatched. Germline V lookup: CDR1 GTSNPN, CDR2 SVGIG (reference sequence). The CDR3 loop spans 16 amino acids. CDR3 amino acids: CAWTIYATGGTDTQYF. The CDR3 region has the DNA TGTGCCTGGACGATCTACGCAACAGGGGGCACAGATACGCAGTATTTT.

V is TRBV7-2 and J is TRBJ1-1; D ambiguous. The germline CDR1 and CDR2 sequences are SGHTA and FQGNSA. The CDR3 extends over 13 amino acids. Trimming removed 6 bases at V and 4 bases at J, with 12 bases between. The CDR3: CASRSAAATEAFF. The CDR3, as DNA: TGTGCCAGCAGGTCGGCGGCGGCCACTGAAGCTTTCTTT.

The rearrangement uses TRBV14 and TRBJ2-1, with D perhaps matching TRBD2 (5 bases). This CDR3 contains 16 residues. V lost 2 bases and J lost 0, with 11 bases in between. Germline CDR1 is SGHDN and CDR2 is FVKESK. CDR3 DNA: TGTGCCAGCAGCCAATTACTAGAGCGCTCCTACAATGAGCAGTTCTTC. Its translation is CASSQLLERSYNEQFF. The full variable domain, with the rest looked up from reference TRBV14 and TRBJ2-1, is EAGVTQFPSHSVIEKGQTVTLRCDPISGHDNLYWYRRVMGKEIKFLLHFVKESKQDESGMPNNRFLAERTGGTYSTLKVQPAELEDSGVYFCASSQLLERSYNEQFFGPGTRLTVL.

This clone was seen just once. This rearrangement joins TRBV30 to TRBJ1-5; D gene uncertain. This CDR3 has 14 amino acids. V dropped 1 base and J dropped 3 bases, with 10 bases sitting between them. Per germline, CDR1 GTSNPN and CDR2 SVGIG (reference sequence). CDR3 DNA: TGTGCCTGGAGTGCTGGGCAGTACAATCAGCCCCAGCATTTT. Amino acids: CAWSAGQYNQPQHF.